Listed here are 21 T cell receptor beta chains from one sample, sequenced in a study of chemoradiotherapy in HPV16-positive cancers. Profiling relied on immunoSEQ multiplex PCR, and the TCRdb table lists in-frame clones only, not all of them. The sample shows about 5,100 clones, around 78% of them seen only once. The sample consisted of tumor tissue, taken from a patient who underwent chemoradiotherapy. These receptors were collected from a human donor with HPV-associated anogenital cancer.

The chain employs TRBV5-5 and TRBJ2-1, with a possible D match to TRBD2 (6 bases). The CDR3 spans 14 residues. Germline CDR1 and CDR2: SGHKS and YYEKEE (reference sequence). V was pared by 1 base and J by 4 bases, with 9 bases between. The DNA for the CDR3 is TGTGCCAGCAGCTTGAGTAGCGGATACAATGAGCAGTTCTTC. As protein: CASSLSSGYNEQFF.

This chain connects TRBV18 to TRBJ2-7; either TRBD1 or TRBD2 may fit D (6 bases each). CDR3 length equals 14 residues. Germline CDR1 and CDR2: KGHSH and LQKENI. Trimming cost V 3 bases and J 2 bases, with 11 bases left between them. CDR3 sequence reads: CASSPDRRAYEQYF. CDR3 sequence (DNA): TGTGCCAGCTCACCCGACAGGAGGGCCTACGAGCAGTACTTC.

The V gene is TRBV6-5, the J gene TRBJ2-2; no definite D call. This CDR3 spans 13 amino acids. Germline V gene sequence: CDR1 MNHEY, CDR2 SVGAGI. The germline V and J ends were trimmed by 7 bases and 9 bases, with 15 bases remaining between them. The DNA of the CDR3 is TGTGCCAGCACCTCCTCTGGATTCTGGGAGCTGTTTTTT. Amino acids: CASTSSGFWELFF.

V is TRBV28 and J is TRBJ2-7; TRBD2 matches 8 bases. V lost 7 bases and J lost 0; bases outside the gene matches: 11. Per the germline V gene, CDR1 is MDHEN and CDR2 is SYDVKM. The CDR3 loop spans 16 amino acids. The CDR3, as DNA: TGTGCCAGCACTCCGGCGGGCGGGGGGAGCTCCTACGAGCAGTACTTC. It yields the protein CASTPAGGGSSYEQYF.

This chain joins TRBV18 and TRBJ1-1, with no clear D. Germline V gene data show CDR1 as KGHSH and CDR2 as LQKENI. V dropped 4 bases and J dropped 3 bases, with 18 bases sitting between them. The length of the CDR3 is 16 residues. CDR3 residues: CASSLPGAKWDTEAFF. DNA of the CDR3: TGTGCCAGCTCACTACCGGGCGCCAAATGGGACACTGAAGCTTTCTTT.

The rearrangement uses TRBV4-2 and TRBJ1-1, with D unresolved. Trimming took off 1 base at V and 2 bases at J, with 5 bases between the two ends. The germline V gene has CDR1 LGHNA and CDR2 YNFKEQ. This CDR3 is built from 13 residues. The CDR3 DNA follows: TGTGCCAGCAGCCAAGGGGCCAACACTGAAGCTTTCTTT. This gives the protein CASSQGANTEAFF.

The chain combines TRBV2 with TRBJ1-1, with no clear D. The CDR3 consists of 15 residues. Germline lookup yields CDR1 SNHLY and CDR2 FYNNEI. Trimming removed 0 bases from V and 1 base from J, with 9 bases in between. The CDR3 sequence: CASSEATRTNTEAFF. The CDR3 DNA sequence: TGTGCCAGCAGTGAAGCGACGAGGACGAACACTGAAGCTTTCTTT.

This clone has a single count. V is TRBV5-1 and J is TRBJ2-1; 8 nucleotides line up with TRBD2. The germline CDR1 and CDR2 sequences are SGHRS and YFSETQ. CDR3 length equals 15 residues. V shed 6 bases, J shed 5 bases, and the junction held 10 bases outside the gene matches. CDR3: CASKVGLAVHNEQFF. In DNA, the CDR3 is TGCGCCAGCAAGGTTGGACTAGCAGTGCACAATGAGCAGTTCTTC. The full variable domain, completed using reference TRBV5-1 and TRBJ2-1, is KAGVTQTPRYLIKTRGQQVTLSCSPISGHRSVSWYQQTPGQGLQFLFEYFSETQRNKGNFPGRFSGRQFSNSRSEMNVSTLELGDSALYLCASKVGLAVHNEQFFGPGTRLTVL.

CDR3 coding DNA: TGTGCCAGCAGCCATCGGGACTCAACTAATGAAAAACTGTTTTTT. The encoded protein is CASSHRDSTNEKLFF. The rearrangement links TRBV5-8 to TRBJ1-4; D perhaps matches TRBD1 (5 bases). Per germline, CDR1 SGHTS and CDR2 YDEGEE. The CDR3 contains 15 residues. V dropped 4 bases and J dropped 0 bases, with 10 bases sitting between them. The entire variable domain, with the rest obtained from reference TRBV5-8 and TRBJ1-4, is as follows: EAGVTQSPTHLIKTRGQQATLRCSPISGHTSVYWYQQALGLGLQFLLWYDEGEERNRGNFPPRFSGRQFPNYSSELNVNALELEDSALYLCASSHRDSTNEKLFFGSGTQLSVL.

The genes are TRBV2 and TRBJ1-4; 8 bases line up with TRBD1. Unmatched junction bases numbered 6, after V lost 5 bases and J lost 4 bases. The germline V gene has CDR1 SNHLY and CDR2 FYNNEI. This CDR3 spans 15 amino acids. CDR3 nucleotides: TGTGCCAGCAGTCCCCAGACAGGGGTTAATGAAAAACTGTTTTTT. This codes for CASSPQTGVNEKLFF.

There are a few counts of this clone. CDR3 region: CSVTSTGELFF. DNA for the CDR3: TGCAGTGTTACTAGTACCGGGGAGCTGTTTTTT. The chain employs TRBV20-1 and TRBJ2-2, with TRBD2 as a possible D gene (5 bases). Germline-derived CDR1 and CDR2 are DFQATT and SNEGSKA (reference sequence). The V end was cut by 7 bases, the J end by 5 bases, with 8 bases between. The CDR3 has 11 amino acids.

In DNA, the CDR3 is TGTGCCAGCAGCTTAGGACAGCTTAATTCACCCCTCCACTTT. Protein sequence: CASSLGQLNSPLHF. The J gene is TRBJ1-6, the V gene TRBV7-2, with D tentatively TRBD1 (5 bases). Germline CDR1 SGHTA, CDR2 FQGNSA. Deletions cut 1 base from V and 6 bases from J, with 7 bases between. This CDR3 spans 14 amino acids. The variable domain in full, with the rest retrieved from reference TRBV7-2 and TRBJ1-6, is GAGVSQSPSNKVTEKGKDVELRCDPISGHTALYWYRQSLGQGLEFLIYFQGNSAPDKSGLPSDRFSAERTGGSVSTLTIQRTQQEDSAVYLCASSLGQLNSPLHFGNGTRLTVT.

This clone was detected a few times. V and J are TRBV19 and TRBJ2-3; 10 nucleotides match TRBD2. The CDR3 is 16 residues long. CDR1 is LNHDA, CDR2 SQIVND, per germline (reference sequence). J gave up 2 bases and V 1 base, and 3 bases lay outside the gene matches. The CDR3 reads CASSIGGLAHTDTQYF. The CDR3 coding sequence is TGTGCCAGTAGTATAGGGGGACTAGCGCACACAGATACGCAGTATTTT.

CDR3 sequence reads: CASSGGQPIELFF. CDR3 DNA: TGTGCCAGCAGTGGGGGACAACCTATTGAACTGTTTTTT. The chain joins TRBV2 to TRBJ1-4, with D possibly matching TRBD1 (6 bases). Germline-derived CDR1 and CDR2 are SNHLY and FYNNEI. There are 13 residues in the CDR3. V was shortened by 4 bases and J by 12 bases, with 15 bases between the two germline ends.

The chain joins TRBV27 to TRBJ2-5; TRBD1 aligns across 7 bases. Looked up from germline, CDR1 is MNHEY and CDR2 is SMNVEV (reference sequence). V lost 5 bases and J lost 4; bases outside the gene matches: 13. This CDR3 is built from 16 residues. DNA for the CDR3: TGTGCCAGCAGTGCCGCCGGGACAGTTTTTGGAGAGACCCAGTACTTC. Translating it yields CASSAAGTVFGETQYF.

This clone was counted between two and nine times. The chain carries TRBV7-2 and TRBJ1-3; the match to TRBD1 covers 8 bases. Germline CDR1 is SGHTA and CDR2 is FQGNSA. With V trimmed by 5 bases and J by 6 bases, 3 bases remained unmatched. CDR3 length equals 13 residues. The CDR3 coding sequence is TGTGCCAGCAGCCTGGGACAGGAAAACACCATATATTTT. Protein product: CASSLGQENTIYF. Full variable domain (rest looked up from reference TRBV7-2 and TRBJ1-3): GAGVSQSPSNKVTEKGKDVELRCDPISGHTALYWYRQSLGQGLEFLIYFQGNSAPDKSGLPSDRFSAERTGGSVSTLTIQRTQQEDSAVYLCASSLGQENTIYFGEGSWLTVV.

This clone was recorded once. This chain connects TRBV18 to TRBJ1-4, with a tentative D call TRBD1 (6 bases). V was shortened by 8 bases and J by 2 bases, with 9 bases between the two germline ends. The CDR3 spans 13 residues. Germline assignment: CDR1 KGHSH and CDR2 LQKENI. The chain's CDR3 is CASRGQTNEKLFF. DNA for the CDR3: TGTGCCAGCCGGGGGCAGACTAATGAAAAACTGTTTTTT.

The chain couples TRBV5-1 to TRBJ2-3, with 7 bases that match TRBD2. Germline CDR1 and CDR2: SGHRS and YFSETQ. The CDR3 is 17 amino acids. V trimming: 1 base; J trimming: 0 bases; junction bases outside the gene matches: 8. The CDR3 loop reads CASSLTLAGVSTDTQYF. In nucleotides, the CDR3 is TGCGCCAGCAGCTTGACTTTGGCGGGGGTTAGCACAGATACGCAGTATTTT.

The chain is built from TRBV7-9 and TRBJ1-5; D remains ambiguous. V was shortened by 1 base and J by 10 bases, with 14 bases between the two germline ends. This CDR3 has 14 amino acids. Germline CDR1 and CDR2: SEHNR and FQNEAQ (reference sequence). CDR3 amino acids: CASSLVGVKNPQHF. The CDR3 DNA sequence: TGTGCCAGCAGCTTAGTTGGGGTGAAGAATCCCCAGCATTTT.

The V gene is TRBV5-1, the J gene TRBJ2-7; 9 bases are a match to TRBD2. In germline, CDR1 is SGHRS, CDR2 YFSETQ. There are 15 residues in the CDR3. V shed 0 bases, J shed 2 bases, and the junction held 3 bases outside the gene matches. The CDR3 DNA is TGCGCCAGCAGCTTGGGGCTAGCGGGACCCTACGAGCAGTACTTC. This translates into CASSLGLAGPYEQYF.

This clone was detected only a few times. The chain carries TRBV30 and TRBJ1-1, with D unclear. CDR1 is GTSNPN, CDR2 SVGIG, per germline (reference sequence). Trimming shortened V by 2 bases and J by 1 base, and 5 bases separated the two germline ends. CDR3 length: 12 amino acids. CDR3 protein: CAWSLANTEAFF. CDR3 sequence (DNA): TGTGCCTGGAGTCTGGCGAACACTGAAGCTTTCTTT.